The 28 T cell receptor beta chains presented below share a single source sample, sequenced in a study of blood T cell repertoires in COVID-19. The protocol was immunoSEQ multiplex PCR, while the TCRdb copy is restricted to in-frame clones and leaves out a portion. Of 98,000 or so clones listed, approximately 88% were seen once; the top ten hold 20% to 30%. The sequencing input was peripheral blood. These receptors all stem from a man between 60 and 70 years old with acute or convalescent COVID-19.

The genes are TRBV24-1 and TRBJ2-7; D uncertain. Trimming removed 5 bases from V and 0 bases from J, with 7 bases in between. The CDR3 runs to 13 residues. The germline V gene has CDR1 KGHDR and CDR2 SFDVKD. The CDR3 DNA is TGTGCCACCAGTGCCCGCTACTCCTACGAGCAGTACTTC. Its protein product is CATSARYSYEQYF.

In this sample, this clone turned up once. Other nucleotide sequences from this sample produce the same CDR3. This chain connects TRBV29-1 to TRBJ1-4; 7 nucleotides agree with TRBD1. Germline CDR1 is SQVTM and CDR2 is ANQGSEA. V was pared by 4 bases and J by 3 bases, with 5 bases of the junction left unmatched. The CDR3 runs 14 residues. CDR3 nucleotides: TGCAGCGTTGTCCCTGGGACAGCTAATGAAAAACTGTTTTTT. The encoded protein is CSVVPGTANEKLFF.

This clone came up once. The chain has TRBV5-1 and TRBJ1-5; D call uncertain. Trimming pared 4 bases from V and 7 bases from J, leaving 6 bases between. Germline V lookup: CDR1 SGHRS, CDR2 YFSETQ. The CDR3 length is 11 residues. The DNA for the CDR3 is TGCGCCAGCAGCCATAGACAGCCCCAGCATTTT. It codes for CASSHRQPQHF. Full variable domain (rest looked up from reference TRBV5-1 and TRBJ1-5): KAGVTQTPRYLIKTRGQQVTLSCSPISGHRSVSWYQQTPGQGLQFLFEYFSETQRNKGNFPGRFSGRQFSNSRSEMNVSTLELGDSALYLCASSHRQPQHFGDGTRLSIL.

The chain uses TRBV5-5 and TRBJ1-4, with TRBD1 identical over 9 bases. Trimming removed 4 bases from V and 12 bases from J; junction bases left unmatched: 4. CDR1 and CDR2 from the germline V gene are SGHKS and YYEKEE (reference sequence). CDR3 length equals 12 residues. CDR3 in DNA: TGTGCCAGCAGCCAACACAGGGGGCAACTGTTTTTT. Its protein is CASSQHRGQLFF.

The chain joins TRBV19 to TRBJ1-1; no reliable D call. Germline V gene sequence: CDR1 LNHDA, CDR2 SQIVND (reference sequence). The CDR3 loop spans 14 amino acids. The germline V and J ends were trimmed by 7 bases and 3 bases, with 15 bases remaining between them. The CDR3 reads CASTPYNADTEAFF. The CDR3, as DNA: TGTGCCAGTACCCCTTACAACGCAGACACTGAAGCTTTCTTT.

CDR3 region: CASSVRWGDSGEKLFF. DNA for the CDR3: TGTGCCAGCAGCGTCAGGTGGGGGGATTCGGGTGAAAAACTGTTTTTT. This chain links TRBV5-6 with TRBJ1-4, with a tentative D call TRBD1 (5 bases). There are 16 residues in the CDR3. Germline CDR1 SGHDT, CDR2 YYEEEE. Deletions cut 4 bases from V and 7 bases from J, with 20 bases between.

The V and J genes are TRBV28 and TRBJ1-5, with D possibly being TRBD1 (5 bases). Trimming took off 7 bases at V and 6 bases at J, with 16 bases between the two ends. In germline, CDR1 is MDHEN, CDR2 SYDVKM. The CDR3 consists of 14 residues. The CDR3, as DNA: TGTGCCAGCACCACGGGGGAGGAGAGTCAGCCCCAGCATTTT. Translated: CASTTGEESQPQHF.

This rearrangement joins TRBV3-1 (or the pseudogene TRBV3-2) to TRBJ1-1; maybe TRBD1 (6 bases). From germline, CDR1 is LGHDT and CDR2 YNNKEL (reference sequence). V was shortened by 4 bases and J by 4 bases, with 13 bases between the two germline ends. The CDR3 contains 14 residues. The CDR3 nucleotides are TGTGCCAGCAGCCTCTCAGGGGAAAGCACTGAAGCTTTCTTT. Translated, it gives CASSLSGESTEAFF.

This sequence joins TRBV6-2 or TRBV6-3 and TRBJ2-7; TRBD1 agrees at 10 bases. Germline V gene sequence: CDR1 MNHEY, CDR2 SVGEGT. V gave up 4 bases and J gave up 5 bases; unmatched junction bases: 8. This CDR3 region has 15 residues. CDR3 protein: CASSLIDRGPNEQYV. The CDR3 bases are TGTGCCAGCAGTTTGATTGACAGGGGGCCAAACGAGCAGTACGTC.

J is TRBJ2-7 and V is TRBV25-1; TRBD2 matches at 11 bases. Germline V gene lookup returns CDR1 MGHDK and CDR2 SYGVNS. CDR3 size: 15 residues. V lost 3 bases to trimming and J lost 4 bases; unmatched junction nucleotides: 5. CDR3 sequence: CASSEGLADIYEQYF. CDR3 in DNA: TGTGCCAGCAGTGAGGGACTAGCGGATATTTACGAGCAGTACTTC.

This clone was seen just once. The chain recombines TRBV23-1 with TRBJ1-1, with D possibly being TRBD1 (6 bases). TRBV23-1 is an open reading frame whose function is uncertain. The V and J ends lost 0 bases and 5 bases respectively, with 13 bases between them. The CDR3 has 15 residues. The CDR3 DNA follows: TGCGCCAGCAGTCAATCTCGAGGGGGTAGTACTGAAGCTTTCTTT. Translating gives CASSQSRGGSTEAFF.

The chain carries TRBV19 and TRBJ1-3; no reliable D call. The CDR3 is 13 residues long. With 8 bases removed from V and 4 bases from J, the gap between germline ends came to 12 bases. CDR1 is LNHDA, CDR2 SQIVND, per germline (reference sequence). CDR3 region: CASAAGRGNTIYF. Here the CDR3 DNA reads TGTGCCAGTGCCGCCGGGAGGGGAAACACCATATATTTT.

This clone turned up a few times. V is TRBV12-5 and J is TRBJ1-2, with a tentative D call TRBD1 (5 bases). Trimming left V 6 bases short and J 3 bases short, with 14 bases between. CDR3 length: 14 residues. From germline, CDR1 is LGHNT and CDR2 FRNRAP. This CDR3 reads CASGPWGSYYGYTF. The CDR3 region has the DNA TGTGCTAGTGGGCCCTGGGGCAGCTACTATGGCTACACCTTC.

The V call is TRBV6-5, the J call TRBJ1-2, with a possible D match to TRBD1 (6 bases). CDR1 and CDR2 from the germline V gene are MNHEY and SVGAGI. V gave up 4 bases and J gave up 10 bases, with 10 bases separating them. The CDR3 is 11 residues long. The CDR3 loop reads CASSLQGVYTF. CDR3 nucleotide sequence: TGTGCCAGCAGTTTACAGGGTGTCTACACCTTC.

The rearrangement links TRBV6-4 to TRBJ2-3, with 11 bases matching TRBD2. This CDR3 spans 14 amino acids. The V and J ends lost 5 bases and 4 bases, in that order; junction bases with no gene match: 2. Germline CDR1 MRHNA, CDR2 SNTAGT. Here the CDR3 DNA reads TGTGCCAGCAGTAGACTAGCGGGATCAGATACGCAGTATTTT. Protein: CASSRLAGSDTQYF.

The CDR3 loop is CASSPVASLNTEAFF. The CDR3 nucleotides read TGTGCCAGCAGTCCGGTCGCCTCACTGAACACTGAAGCTTTCTTT. The V gene is TRBV6-2 or TRBV6-3, the J gene TRBJ1-1; no reliable D call. Germline lookup yields CDR1 MNHEY and CDR2 SVGEGT. The CDR3 extends over 15 amino acids. V lost 5 bases and J 0 bases, leaving 13 bases between the germline ends.

This chain joins TRBV6-5 and TRBJ1-1, with 7 bases matching TRBD1. This CDR3 has 14 residues. CDR1 is MNHEY and CDR2 is SVGAGI in the germline V gene. V lost 4 bases to trimming and J lost 1 base; unmatched junction nucleotides: 3. The CDR3 here is CASSFGTENTEAFF. CDR3 coding DNA: TGTGCCAGCAGTTTCGGGACAGAGAACACTGAAGCTTTCTTT.

This clone was observed a single time. CDR3 region: CATSRDFREKLFF. The DNA of the CDR3 is TGTGCCACCAGCAGAGATTTTCGGGAAAAACTGTTTTTT. The chain uses TRBV15 and TRBJ1-4; D is unclear. The CDR3 consists of 13 residues. Per germline, CDR1 LNHNV and CDR2 YYDKDF (reference sequence). The ends were cut back, 0 bases at V and 8 bases at J, with 7 bases in the middle. The full variable domain, in which reference TRBV15 and TRBJ1-4 provide the parts outside the CDR3, is DAMVIQNPRYQVTQFGKPVTLSCSQTLNHNVMYWYQQKSSQAPKLLFHYYDKDFNNEADTPDNFQSRRPNTSFCFLDIRSPGLGDTAMYLCATSRDFREKLFFGSGTQLSVL.

The chain links TRBV6-1 to TRBJ1-5, with 9 bases matching TRBD1. The V gene end was trimmed by 6 bases and the J gene end by 6 bases; junction bases not matched to a gene: 12. The germline CDR1 and CDR2 sequences are MNHNS and SASEGT. CDR3 size: 16 residues. This CDR3 reads CASSETTGTGLQPQHF. The CDR3 DNA is TGTGCCAGCAGCGAAACTACCGGGACAGGGCTTCAGCCCCAGCATTTT.

This clone has just a few counts. This rearrangement joins TRBV29-1 to TRBJ2-1, with 10 nucleotides matching TRBD1. Germline CDR1 is SQVTM and CDR2 is ANQGSEA. Unmatched junction bases numbered 5, after V lost 7 bases and J lost 5 bases. CDR3 length equals 13 residues. CDR3 amino acids: CSARQGADNEQFF. CDR3 DNA: TGCAGCGCCCGACAGGGGGCAGACAATGAGCAGTTCTTC.

The chain's CDR3 is CASSGQGSNQPQHF. DNA for the CDR3: TGTGCCAGCAGCGGACAGGGGAGCAATCAGCCCCAGCATTTT. This chain connects TRBV7-9 to TRBJ1-5, with TRBD1 identical over 9 bases. This CDR3 contains 14 residues. Germline assignment: CDR1 SEHNR and CDR2 FQNEAQ (reference sequence). After removal of 5 bases from V and 1 base from J, the junction contained 0 bases not matched to a gene. Complete variable domain (other parts from reference TRBV7-9 and TRBJ1-5): DTGVSQNPRHKITKRGQNVTFRCDPISEHNRLYWYRQTLGQGPEFLTYFQNEAQLEKSRLLSDRFSAERPKGSFSTLEIQRTEQGDSAMYLCASSGQGSNQPQHFGDGTRLSIL.

This clone has only a few counts. The chain joins TRBV7-9 to TRBJ2-5, with a tentative D call TRBD1 (5 bases). The CDR3 contains 18 residues. V lost 1 base and J lost 0, with 18 bases in between. Germline V gene lookup returns CDR1 SEHNR and CDR2 FQNEAQ (reference sequence). CDR3 loop: CASSLVQGWVSHQETQYF. As DNA, the CDR3 is TGTGCCAGCAGCTTAGTCCAGGGATGGGTTTCCCACCAAGAGACCCAGTACTTC.

The rearrangement links TRBV5-1 to TRBJ2-3, with 13 bases lining up with TRBD2. V shed 4 bases, J shed 2 bases, and the junction held 4 bases outside the gene matches. This CDR3 is 16 amino acids long. Germline V gene lookup returns CDR1 SGHRS and CDR2 YFSETQ. CDR3 nucleotides: TGCGCCAGCAGCAAGGGACTAGCGGGAAACACAGATACGCAGTATTTT. It codes for CASSKGLAGNTDTQYF.

There are a few counts of this clone. The chain uses TRBV2 and TRBJ2-1; the D is unclear. Trimming shortened V by 6 bases and J by 0 bases, and 12 bases separated the two germline ends. The CDR3 totals 15 residues. Germline values: CDR1 SNHLY, CDR2 FYNNEI. The CDR3 region is CASRSDKSSYNEQFF. CDR3 nucleotides: TGTGCCAGCAGATCAGACAAGAGCTCCTACAATGAGCAGTTCTTC.

The chain combines TRBV6-1 with TRBJ1-6; 12 bases fit TRBD1. The CDR3 runs to 17 residues. The ends lost 4 bases at V and 10 bases at J; junction bases unmatched: 11. The germline gives CDR1 MNHNS, CDR2 SASEGT. DNA for the CDR3: TGTGCCAGCAGTGCCGGGACAGGGGGCAGTTTGCCATCACCCCTCCACTTT. Translating gives CASSAGTGGSLPSPLHF.

This clone has a single count. The gene calls are TRBV7-3 and TRBJ2-2, with D hard to call. V lost 4 bases to trimming and J lost 3 bases, with 9 bases between them. CDR1 SGHTA and CDR2 FQGTGA come from the germline V gene. This CDR3 has 14 amino acids. The CDR3 reads CASSSTRDTGELFF. In nucleotides, the CDR3 is TGTGCCAGCAGCTCAACACGGGACACCGGGGAGCTGTTTTTT.

The J gene is TRBJ1-1, the V gene TRBV5-4; possible D gene TRBD1, 6 bases. V was cut by 4 bases and J by 4 bases, with 23 bases left in between. The germline gives CDR1 SGHNT, CDR2 YYREEE (reference sequence). The CDR3 length is 17 residues. The DNA of the CDR3 is TGTGCCAGCAGCCGGGGACGGATGGGGGGAGGGGGCACTGAAGCTTTCTTT. It specifies CASSRGRMGGGGTEAFF.

The chain's CDR3 is CALTGQGDSGELFF. As DNA, the CDR3 is TGTGCCCTAACCGGACAGGGGGATTCCGGGGAGCTGTTTTTT. The V and J genes are TRBV28 and TRBJ2-2, with TRBD1 matching 10 bases. Germline assignment: CDR1 MDHEN and CDR2 SYDVKM. V lost 11 bases to trimming and J lost 6 bases; unmatched junction nucleotides: 9. The CDR3 is 14 amino acids.